The clone carrying this TCR beta chain was detected ten times or more. The antigen remains undetermined. The read ends 3 residues early relative to the CDR3; the germline J gene fills the gap. The germline gives CDR1 ENHRY, CDR2 SYGVKD. The junction had 5 bases not matched to a gene; V was cut back by 7 bases and J by 4 bases. The CDR3 length is 14 residues. Most patients and controls had Caucasian heritage. Blood samples were heparinized, about 4.5 to 8 ml per donor. The entry originates in a study of T cell clonality in common variable immunodeficiency. The study's findings and limits: Links between repertoire features and CVID complications were heterogeneity-limited.

Measured with immunoSEQ multiplex PCR; TCRdb has only the in-frame clones, and not every one. Singletons are absent from the sample, which has tens of thousands of clones. The specimen was peripheral blood mononuclear cells. The TCR was taken from a person aged 18 to 75 in good health. The chain is built from TRBV10-3 and TRBJ2-1; 9 bases are shared with TRBD2. The CDR3 region is CAITSGIGYNEQFF. CDR3 DNA (partial): TGTGCCATCACTAGCGGGATTGGATACAATGAG.